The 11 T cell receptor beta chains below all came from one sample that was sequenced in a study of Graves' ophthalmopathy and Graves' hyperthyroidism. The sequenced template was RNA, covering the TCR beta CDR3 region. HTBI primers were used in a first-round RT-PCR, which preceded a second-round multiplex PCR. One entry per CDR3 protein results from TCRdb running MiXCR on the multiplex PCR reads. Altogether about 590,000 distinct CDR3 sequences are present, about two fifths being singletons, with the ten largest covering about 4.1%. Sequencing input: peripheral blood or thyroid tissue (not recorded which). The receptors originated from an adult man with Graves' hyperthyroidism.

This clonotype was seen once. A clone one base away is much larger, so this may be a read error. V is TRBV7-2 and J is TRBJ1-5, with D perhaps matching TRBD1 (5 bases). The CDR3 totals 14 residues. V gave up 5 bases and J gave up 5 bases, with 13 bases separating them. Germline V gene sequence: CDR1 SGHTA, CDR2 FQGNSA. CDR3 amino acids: CASSANRPYQPQHF. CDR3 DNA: TGTGCCAGCAGCGCAAACAGGCCCTATCAGCCCCAGCATTTT.

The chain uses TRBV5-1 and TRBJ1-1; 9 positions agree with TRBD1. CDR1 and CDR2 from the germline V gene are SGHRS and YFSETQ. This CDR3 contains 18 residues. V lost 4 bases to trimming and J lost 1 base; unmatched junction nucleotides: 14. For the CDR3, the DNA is TGCGCCAGCAGCGCCGGAATCGGGACAGGGAGTTGGAACACTGAAGCTTTCTTT. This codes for CASSAGIGTGSWNTEAFF.

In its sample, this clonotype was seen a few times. DNA of the CDR3: TGTGCCAGCAGATCCGGGACAGGGGTCTCCTACGAGCAGTACTTC. Its protein is CASRSGTGVSYEQYF. The chain couples TRBV7-2 to TRBJ2-7, with TRBD1 matching over 10 bases. The CDR3 has 15 amino acids. V dropped 6 bases and J dropped 0; count of bases not matched to a gene: 5. Germline assignment: CDR1 SGHTA and CDR2 FQGNSA.

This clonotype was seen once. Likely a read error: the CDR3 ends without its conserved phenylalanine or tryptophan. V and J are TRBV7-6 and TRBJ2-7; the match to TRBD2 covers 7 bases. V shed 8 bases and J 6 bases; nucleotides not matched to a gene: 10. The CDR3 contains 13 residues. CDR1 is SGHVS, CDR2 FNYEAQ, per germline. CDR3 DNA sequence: TGTGCCAGCCAAGCGGGACTCGGTCTCGAGCAGTACCTC. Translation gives CASQAGLGLEQYL.

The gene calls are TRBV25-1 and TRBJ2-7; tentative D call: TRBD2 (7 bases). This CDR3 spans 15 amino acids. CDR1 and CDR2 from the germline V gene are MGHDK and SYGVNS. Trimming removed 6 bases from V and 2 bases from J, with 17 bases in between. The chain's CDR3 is CASSGAPGGPYEQYF. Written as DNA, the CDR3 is TGTGCCAGCAGCGGGGCCCCGGGGGGCCCCTACGAGCAGTACTTC.

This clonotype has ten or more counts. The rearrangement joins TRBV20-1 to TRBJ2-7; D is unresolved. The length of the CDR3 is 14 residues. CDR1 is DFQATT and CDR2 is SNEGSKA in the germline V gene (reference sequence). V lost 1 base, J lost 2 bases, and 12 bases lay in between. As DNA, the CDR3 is TGCAGTGCTAGAGTAGGAGACCGAGCCTACGAGCAGTACTTC. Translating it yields CSARVGDRAYEQYF.

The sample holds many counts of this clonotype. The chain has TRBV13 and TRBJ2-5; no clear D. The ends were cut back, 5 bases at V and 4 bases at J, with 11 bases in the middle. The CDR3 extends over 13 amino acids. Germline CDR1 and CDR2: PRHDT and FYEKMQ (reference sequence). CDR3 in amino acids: CASSPPSGETQYF. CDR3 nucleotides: TGTGCCAGCAGCCCCCCTTCGGGAGAGACCCAGTACTTC.

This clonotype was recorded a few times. The CDR3 here is CASSLGSGQYNSPLHF. CDR3 in DNA: TGCGCCAGCAGCTTGGGCAGCGGACAGTATAATTCACCCCTCCACTTT. The chain couples TRBV5-1 to TRBJ1-6; TRBD1 might be the D (6 bases). Germline V gene data show CDR1 as SGHRS and CDR2 as YFSETQ. The V gene lost 0 bases and the J gene lost 4 bases, with 11 bases spanning the gap. This CDR3 contains 16 residues.

Here the CDR3 DNA reads TGTGCCAGCAGTTTTATAGGGGTCCCCCAGGCTCGTGAAGCTTTCTTT. It is translated as CASSFIGVPQAREAFF. This chain uses TRBV12-3 or TRBV12-4 with TRBJ1-1, with D possibly being TRBD1 (5 bases). CDR3 length equals 16 residues. Trimming removed 3 bases from V and 7 bases from J, with 21 bases in between.

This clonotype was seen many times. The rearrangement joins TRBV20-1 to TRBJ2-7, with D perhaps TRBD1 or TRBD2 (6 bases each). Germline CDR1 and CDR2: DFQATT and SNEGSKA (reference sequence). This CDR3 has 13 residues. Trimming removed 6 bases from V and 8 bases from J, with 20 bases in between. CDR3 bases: TGCAGTGCCCGTAGCGAGGGGGGTGGAAAGCAGTACTTC. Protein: CSARSEGGGKQYF.

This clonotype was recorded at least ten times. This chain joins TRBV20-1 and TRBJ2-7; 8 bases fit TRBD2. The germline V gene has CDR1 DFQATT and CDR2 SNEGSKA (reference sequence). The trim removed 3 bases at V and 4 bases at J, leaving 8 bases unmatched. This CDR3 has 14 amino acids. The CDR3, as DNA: TGCAGTGCTAGTGGGTCGGGGGGGCTATACGAGCAGTACTTC. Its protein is CSASGSGGLYEQYF.